Listed here are 11 T cell receptor beta chains from one sample, sequenced in a study of blood T cell repertoires in COVID-19. Method: immunoSEQ multiplex PCR; TCRdb's copy keeps in-frame clones and lacks some. The sample yields about 400,000 clones, around 92% seen once. Specimen: PBMCs or T cells enriched from blood (not recorded which). The receptors were gathered from a woman aged 25-40 years who had recovered from COVID-19.

The chain is built from TRBV28 and TRBJ1-1, with D uncertain. V lost 6 bases and J 3 bases, leaving 11 bases between the germline ends. CDR3 size: 13 residues. Per the germline V gene, CDR1 is MDHEN and CDR2 is SYDVKM. The CDR3 here is CASSPYSDTEAFF. Written as DNA, the CDR3 is TGTGCCAGCAGCCCGTATTCAGACACTGAAGCTTTCTTT.

The V gene is TRBV28, the J gene TRBJ2-7; 7 bases are a match to TRBD1. Unmatched junction bases numbered 13, after V lost 6 bases and J lost 2 bases. The CDR3 is 16 amino acids. The germline V gene encodes CDR1 MDHEN and CDR2 SYDVKM. The CDR3 spells CASSSIGPGGTYEQYF. For the CDR3, the DNA is TGTGCCAGCAGCTCCATCGGGCCAGGGGGAACCTACGAGCAGTACTTC.

CDR3 nucleotides: TGTGCCAGCAGTGGGGCACAGGGGCCTGGCACAGATACGCAGTATTTT. It is translated as CASSGAQGPGTDTQYF. V gene TRBV28 combines with J gene TRBJ2-3; 7 positions match TRBD1. Per the germline V gene, CDR1 is MDHEN and CDR2 is SYDVKM. Losses at the gene ends were 5 bases for V and 1 base for J; bases not matched to a gene: 9. This CDR3 region has 16 residues. Together with reference TRBV28 and TRBJ2-3, the CDR3 gives the full variable domain: DVKVTQSSRYLVKRTGEKVFLECVQDMDHENMFWYRQDPGLGLRLIYFSYDVKMKEKGDIPEGYSVSREKKERFSLILESASTNQTSMYLCASSGAQGPGTDTQYFGPGTRLTVL.

This clone was observed a handful of times. The gene calls are TRBV7-8 and TRBJ2-2; D gene unclear. CDR1 is SGHVS, CDR2 FQNEAQ, per germline. There are 15 residues in the CDR3. V was shortened by 5 bases and J by 0 bases, with 10 bases between the two germline ends. In nucleotides, the CDR3 is TGTGCCAGCAGCCCCTCGTGGCCGAACACCGGGGAGCTGTTTTTT. Translation gives CASSPSWPNTGELFF.

This rearrangement joins TRBV18 to TRBJ2-7; a weak D match, TRBD2 (6 bases). Trimming cost V 2 bases and J 3 bases, with 14 bases left between them. In germline, CDR1 is KGHSH, CDR2 LQKENI. CDR3 size: 15 residues. CDR3 sequence reads: CASSPIPGAHYEQYF. As DNA, the CDR3 is TGTGCCAGCTCACCAATTCCGGGAGCACACTACGAGCAGTACTTC.

CDR3 bases: TGTGCCAGCATCGACAGGGGCGATACTGGAAACACCATATATTTT. Translated: CASIDRGDTGNTIYF. The chain is built from TRBV6-5 and TRBJ1-3; 8 bases agree with TRBD1. Germline V gene lookup returns CDR1 MNHEY and CDR2 SVGAGI. Trimming took 7 bases from V and 2 from J; bases not matched to a gene: 7. The CDR3 is 15 amino acids.

The chain employs TRBV12-5 and TRBJ1-2, with D perhaps matching TRBD1 (6 bases). The length of the CDR3 is 15 residues. Germline V gene data show CDR1 as LGHNT and CDR2 as FRNRAP. V was clipped by 4 bases and J by 8 bases, with 20 bases between them. Here the CDR3 DNA reads TGTGCTAGTGGTTCCGAGGCAGGGGACGTCAAGGGCTACACCTTC. Its translation: CASGSEAGDVKGYTF.

The chain recombines TRBV25-1 with TRBJ2-7; the D gene is possibly TRBD1 (5 bases). The CDR3 covers 14 residues. CDR1 is MGHDK and CDR2 is SYGVNS in the germline V gene. The V gene lost 10 bases and the J gene lost 2 bases, with 18 bases spanning the gap. In DNA, the CDR3 is TGTGCCACTTCCCCCCTGACAGTTACCTACGAGCAGTACTTC. Protein product: CATSPLTVTYEQYF.

The chain is built from TRBV21-1 and TRBJ2-2; TRBD1, the table's D call, was not compared with the DNA. TRBV21-1 is marked as a pseudogene. The CDR3 runs 16 residues. The DNA of the CDR3 is TGTGCCAGCAGCAAAGCCATACAGGGGAACACCGGGGAGCTGTTTTTT. Its translation is CASSKAIQGNTGELFF.

The genes are TRBV5-6 and TRBJ2-7; the match to TRBD1 covers 8 bases. The germline V gene encodes CDR1 SGHDT and CDR2 YYEEEE. J was trimmed by 6 bases and V by 4 bases; bases with no gene match: 12. This CDR3 has 15 amino acids. This chain's CDR3 is CASSPGQALPSEQYF. The CDR3 DNA follows: TGTGCCAGCAGCCCGGGACAGGCCCTACCCAGCGAGCAGTACTTC. The whole variable domain, filled in from reference TRBV5-6 and TRBJ2-7, reads DAGVTQSPTHLIKTRGQQVTLRCSPKSGHDTVSWYQQALGQGPQFIFQYYEEEERQRGNFPDRFSGHQFPNYSSELNVNALLLGDSALYLCASSPGQALPSEQYFGPGTRLTVT.

V gene TRBV30 combines with J gene TRBJ1-1; tentative D call: TRBD1 (6 bases). Germline V gives CDR1 GTSNPN, CDR2 SVGIG (reference sequence). Trimming shortened V by 2 bases and J by 4 bases, and 14 bases separated the two germline ends. This CDR3 contains 14 residues. The CDR3 region is CAWSNLRGGTEAFF. DNA of the CDR3: TGTGCCTGGAGTAACCTCAGGGGTGGCACTGAAGCTTTCTTT.